The table lists the clone carrying this T cell receptor beta chain with a few counts. The germline V gene has CDR1 SGHRS and CDR2 YFSETQ. With 6 bases clipped from V and 1 base from J, the junction kept 11 bases outside the gene matches. The CDR3 spans 16 residues. These data originate in a study of early T cells in non-severe SARS-CoV-2 infection. From the 5' RACE reads, TCRdb called clonotypes with MiXCR, one entry per CDR3 protein. The sample contains about 80,000 distinct CDR3 sequences, about 15% of which appear only once. The V call is TRBV5-1, the J call TRBJ1-1, with TRBD1 matching 8 bases. The sequenced sample was whole blood. The source is an adult who was a healthcare worker with PCR-confirmed SARS-CoV-2 infection or an uninfected control (not recorded which). CDR3 region: CASTLGAGGANTEAFF. The CDR3 region has the DNA TGCGCCAGCACCCTGGGGGCAGGGGGCGCGAACACTGAAGCTTTCTTT.